The 28 T cell receptor beta chains reported below all come from one sample, sequenced in a study of blood T cell repertoires in COVID-19. Data came from immunoSEQ multiplex PCR; TCRdb stores just in-frame clones and leaves some out. The sample consists of about 160,000 clones, about nine tenths of them appearing once. The sequencing sample was made of peripheral blood. Receptors originate from a man aged 18 to 29 with acute or convalescent COVID-19.

The V call is TRBV19, the J call TRBJ1-1, with 7 bases identical to TRBD1. CDR1 and CDR2 from the germline V gene are LNHDA and SQIVND (reference sequence). After removal of 4 bases from V and 11 bases from J, the junction contained 13 bases not matched to a gene. The CDR3 is 14 amino acids. CDR3 region: CASSKLTGTVGAFF. In DNA, the CDR3 is TGTGCCAGTAGTAAACTAACCGGGACAGTGGGCGCTTTCTTT. The entire variable domain, with the rest obtained from reference TRBV19 and TRBJ1-1, is as follows: DGGITQSPKYLFRKEGQNVTLSCEQNLNHDAMYWYRQDPGQGLRLIYYSQIVNDFQKGDIAEGYSVSREKKESFPLTVTSAQKNPTAFYLCASSKLTGTVGAFFGQGTRLTVV.

The chain has TRBV23-1 and TRBJ1-5, with 7 bases that match TRBD1. TRBV23-1 is filed as an ORF, its function uncertain. Losses at the gene ends were 5 bases for V and 8 bases for J; bases not matched to a gene: 12. This CDR3 is 15 amino acids long. CDR3 coding DNA: TGCGCCAGCAGTACCTTTAGGAGGGGGCAAAAGCCCCAGCATTTT. Amino acid sequence: CASSTFRRGQKPQHF.

This chain links TRBV5-1 with TRBJ2-5, with 7 bases aligning to TRBD1. The germline gives CDR1 SGHRS, CDR2 YFSETQ. The CDR3 runs to 14 residues. Unmatched junction bases numbered 3, after V lost 2 bases and J lost 2 bases. This CDR3 reads CASSFDRAQETQYF. The CDR3 DNA reads TGCGCCAGCAGCTTTGACAGGGCACAAGAGACCCAGTACTTC.

The chain recombines TRBV6-5 with TRBJ2-1, with 8 bases that match TRBD2. Looked up from germline, CDR1 is MNHEY and CDR2 is SVGAGI. The CDR3 runs 14 residues. V lost 6 bases, J lost 8 bases, and 9 bases stayed unmatched. The CDR3 DNA sequence: TGTGCCAGCAGCTCCCCAGCGGGAGAAGATGAGCAGTTCTTC. Translation gives CASSSPAGEDEQFF.

The chain combines TRBV7-9 with TRBJ1-2, with 9 bases aligning to TRBD1. V was pared by 3 bases and J by 6 bases, with 5 bases of the junction left unmatched. The CDR3 is made up of 14 amino acids. The germline V gene has CDR1 SEHNR and CDR2 FQNEAQ (reference sequence). CDR3 in amino acids: CASSLDRGTNGYTF. CDR3 coding DNA: TGTGCCAGCAGCTTGGACAGGGGAACCAATGGCTACACCTTC.

The rearrangement joins TRBV5-4 to TRBJ2-1, with a weak D call TRBD2 (6 bases). Germline V gene lookup returns CDR1 SGHNT and CDR2 YYREEE (reference sequence). CDR3 size: 18 residues. V lost 3 bases and J lost 1, with 20 bases in between. In DNA, the CDR3 is TGTGCCAGCAGCTGGGTGGGGGGTAGCGACTTATCCTACAATGAGCAGTTCTTC. Residues: CASSWVGGSDLSYNEQFF.

Comment on this clone: Distinct nucleotide sequences in the sample also encode this CDR3. The rearrangement uses TRBV7-2 and TRBJ2-3; D is possibly TRBD1 (5 bases). V was shortened by 1 base and J by 6 bases, with 11 bases between the two germline ends. The CDR3 is 14 amino acids. Germline CDR1 and CDR2: SGHTA and FQGNSA. CDR3 bases: TGTGCCAGCAGCTTAGGTGGTAGGGGTGATACGCAGTATTTT. Residues: CASSLGGRGDTQYF.

The chain links TRBV4-2 to TRBJ1-1, with a weak D call TRBD1 (6 bases). Trimming took off 5 bases at V and 2 bases at J, with 21 bases between the two ends. The CDR3 runs 17 residues. The germline V gene encodes CDR1 LGHNA and CDR2 YNFKEQ. The CDR3 protein is CASSERGRGVANTEAFF. The CDR3 coding sequence is TGTGCCAGCAGCGAAAGGGGCAGGGGAGTAGCAAACACTGAAGCTTTCTTT.

The J gene is TRBJ1-1, the V gene TRBV9; TRBD1 agrees at 10 bases. V lost 4 bases to trimming and J lost 6 bases; unmatched junction nucleotides: 6. Germline V lookup: CDR1 SGDLS, CDR2 YYNGEE. The CDR3 loop spans 14 amino acids. In nucleotides, the CDR3 is TGTGCCAGCAGCCAACAGACAGGGGGCCCTGAAGCTTTCTTT. Translation gives CASSQQTGGPEAFF.

The chain joins TRBV19 to TRBJ1-2; perhaps TRBD1 as D (6 bases). V dropped 3 bases and J dropped 7 bases, with 15 bases sitting between them. Germline lookup yields CDR1 LNHDA and CDR2 SQIVND (reference sequence). The CDR3 covers 14 residues. In nucleotides, the CDR3 is TGTGCCAGTAGTATCGACAGGACCACTCCTGGCTACACCTTC. Residues: CASSIDRTTPGYTF.

V is TRBV3-1 (or the pseudogene TRBV3-2) and J is TRBJ2-2; 9 bases map to TRBD2. After removal of 4 bases from V and 4 bases from J, the junction contained 13 bases not matched to a gene. CDR1 LGHDT and CDR2 YNNKEL come from the germline V gene (reference sequence). This CDR3 has 18 residues. CDR3 region: CASSLTGGLAWGTGELFF. CDR3 sequence (DNA): TGTGCCAGCAGCCTCACCGGGGGACTAGCATGGGGCACCGGGGAGCTGTTTTTT.

The CDR3 loop reads CASSLAQSGTFYSNQPQHF. The CDR3 coding sequence is TGTGCCAGCAGCTTAGCCCAGTCCGGGACTTTCTATAGCAATCAGCCCCAGCATTTT. The J gene is TRBJ1-5, the V gene TRBV7-7; maybe TRBD1 (5 bases). The germline V gene encodes CDR1 SSHAT and CDR2 FNYEAQ (reference sequence). The V end was cut by 0 bases, the J end by 0 bases, with 18 bases between. The CDR3 has 19 amino acids.

The CDR3 is CASSLGWVEGRSTEAFF. CDR3 nucleotides: TGTGCCAGCAGCTTGGGCTGGGTGGAGGGTCGAAGCACTGAAGCTTTCTTT. This rearrangement joins TRBV5-6 to TRBJ1-1; no firm D call. V lost 0 bases and J 4 bases, leaving 19 bases between the germline ends. Germline CDR1 and CDR2: SGHDT and YYEEEE. The CDR3 is 17 residues long. Based on the CDR3 plus reference TRBV5-6 and TRBJ1-1, the full variable domain is DAGVTQSPTHLIKTRGQQVTLRCSPKSGHDTVSWYQQALGQGPQFIFQYYEEEERQRGNFPDRFSGHQFPNYSSELNVNALLLGDSALYLCASSLGWVEGRSTEAFFGQGTRLTVV.

This chain joins TRBV24-1 and TRBJ2-1; 10 bases agree with TRBD2. The CDR3 extends over 16 amino acids. Germline lookup yields CDR1 KGHDR and CDR2 SFDVKD. Germline trimming cut 4 bases from V and 0 bases from J; bases unmatched to any gene: 2. The CDR3: CATSDKRGGSYNEQFF. In DNA, the CDR3 is TGTGCCACCAGTGACAAGCGGGGGGGCTCCTACAATGAGCAGTTCTTC.

The rearrangement uses TRBV9 and TRBJ2-5, with 7 nucleotides matching TRBD1. V dropped 0 bases and J dropped 5; count of bases not matched to a gene: 7. The CDR3 length is 15 residues. Germline CDR1 SGDLS, CDR2 YYNGEE. The CDR3 nucleotides are TGTGCCAGCAGCGTAGGAACAGGGGTTCGGGAGACCCAGTACTTC. Translating it yields CASSVGTGVRETQYF.

This rearrangement joins TRBV25-1 to TRBJ1-1; D is possibly TRBD1 (6 bases). Trimming pared 7 bases from V and 1 base from J, leaving 16 bases between. The CDR3 length is 15 residues. Germline V gives CDR1 MGHDK, CDR2 SYGVNS. This CDR3 reads CASTRTAISNTEAFF. The CDR3 DNA reads TGTGCCAGCACCCGGACAGCGATTTCGAACACTGAAGCTTTCTTT.

The V gene is TRBV19, the J gene TRBJ1-2; D is possibly TRBD1 (6 bases). V was shortened by 6 bases and J by 2 bases, with 16 bases between the two germline ends. This CDR3 spans 15 amino acids. In germline, CDR1 is LNHDA, CDR2 SQIVND (reference sequence). The CDR3 sequence: CASREKGGENYGYTF. The CDR3 DNA reads as TGTGCCAGTAGGGAGAAGGGGGGGGAAAACTATGGCTACACCTTC. The variable domain in full, completed from reference TRBV19 and TRBJ1-2, reads DGGITQSPKYLFRKEGQNVTLSCEQNLNHDAMYWYRQDPGQGLRLIYYSQIVNDFQKGDIAEGYSVSREKKESFPLTVTSAQKNPTAFYLCASREKGGENYGYTFGSGTRLTVV.

The chain combines TRBV6-6 with TRBJ1-1; 7 positions agree with TRBD1. The germline V gene encodes CDR1 MNHNY and CDR2 SVGAGI (reference sequence). V was pared by 6 bases and J by 0 bases, with 7 bases of the junction left unmatched. CDR3 length equals 15 residues. Here the CDR3 DNA reads TGTGCCAGCAGCCTGACAGGGAGCATGAACACTGAAGCTTTCTTT. Translated, it gives CASSLTGSMNTEAFF.

This sequence joins TRBV21-1 and TRBJ2-2; no check of the table's D call, TRBD1, against the DNA was made. TRBV21-1 is assigned pseudogene status. The CDR3 is 16 amino acids. The CDR3 here is CASSKGSRANTGELFF. The CDR3 nucleotides are TGTGCCAGCAGCAAAGGATCCAGGGCCAACACCGGGGAGCTGTTTTTT.

This clone was seen just once. The CDR3 protein is CASSGTGYSGNTIYF. As DNA, the CDR3 is TGTGCCAGCAGCGGGACAGGGTATTCAGGAAACACCATATATTTT. The genes are TRBV9 and TRBJ1-3, with 8 bases aligning to TRBD1. The CDR3 is 15 amino acids. Unmatched junction bases numbered 6, after V lost 3 bases and J lost 4 bases. Germline V lookup: CDR1 SGDLS, CDR2 YYNGEE.

This rearrangement joins TRBV6-5 to TRBJ1-1, with a possible D match to TRBD1 (6 bases). This CDR3 has 13 residues. Between the trimmed V and J ends, which lost 5 bases and 11 bases, there was a span of 18 bases. The germline V gene encodes CDR1 MNHEY and CDR2 SVGAGI. CDR3: CASSLRQARKAFF. Here the CDR3 DNA reads TGTGCCAGCAGTCTTCGACAGGCCCGTAAGGCTTTCTTT.

The chain joins TRBV11-2 to TRBJ1-3; 8 bases are shared with TRBD1. This CDR3 is built from 15 residues. The germline V gene encodes CDR1 SGHAT and CDR2 FQNNGV. V shed 1 base, J shed 2 bases, and the junction held 1 base outside the gene matches. DNA of the CDR3: TGTGCCAGCAGCTTAGGGGGACAGGCTGGAAACACCATATATTTT. Translation: CASSLGGQAGNTIYF.

V usage is TRBV27 and J usage is TRBJ2-3, with 8 bases identical to TRBD2. Germline trimming cut 10 bases from V and 0 bases from J; bases unmatched to any gene: 6. Germline CDR1 and CDR2: MNHEY and SMNVEV (reference sequence). The CDR3 covers 14 residues. CDR3 protein: CATTLAGSTDTQYF. In nucleotides, the CDR3 is TGTGCCACCACCCTAGCGGGTAGCACAGATACGCAGTATTTT.

For the CDR3, the DNA is TGTGCCAGCAGAGCCGGACAGGGGGCCCAGCCCCAGCATTTT. It encodes CASRAGQGAQPQHF. The J gene is TRBJ1-5, the V gene TRBV6-6; TRBD1 aligns across 11 bases. Per the germline V gene, CDR1 is MNHNY and CDR2 is SVGAGI (reference sequence). The junction had 5 bases not matched to a gene; V was cut back by 6 bases and J by 7 bases. The CDR3 runs 14 residues.

V usage is TRBV6-1 and J usage is TRBJ1-3; D unresolved. The CDR3 is made up of 17 amino acids. Looked up from germline, CDR1 is MNHNS and CDR2 is SASEGT. The V end was cut by 1 base, the J end by 0 bases, with 13 bases between. CDR3: CASSEVVLSSSGNTIYF. The DNA of the CDR3 is TGTGCCAGCAGTGAAGTGGTCCTTTCGAGCTCTGGAAACACCATATATTTT.

The chain links TRBV19 to TRBJ1-4; D is undetermined. The length of the CDR3 is 12 residues. CDR1 LNHDA and CDR2 SQIVND come from the germline V gene (reference sequence). Trimming took 5 bases from V and 6 from J, leaving 7 bases between them. CDR3 sequence (DNA): TGTGCCAGTAGTTTGAGGGATGAAAAACTGTTTTTT. Protein: CASSLRDEKLFF.

This chain joins TRBV3-1 (or the pseudogene TRBV3-2) and TRBJ2-5, with TRBD1 as a possible D gene (6 bases). The CDR3 has 16 residues. V lost 1 base, J lost 5 bases, and 17 bases lay in between. Germline CDR1 LGHDT, CDR2 YNNKEL (reference sequence). This chain's CDR3 is CASSQVNVGQKETQYF. The CDR3 nucleotides are TGTGCCAGCAGCCAAGTGAATGTGGGACAAAAGGAGACCCAGTACTTC.

J is TRBJ2-1 and V is TRBV29-1; D not certain. The CDR3 consists of 15 residues. The V end lost 1 base, the J end lost 0 bases, and 10 bases lay between the germline ends. CDR1 is SQVTM, CDR2 ANQGSEA, per germline. CDR3 DNA sequence: TGCAGCGTTGAAGGATCCGGCGGCTCCTACAATGAGCAGTTCTTC. Its translation: CSVEGSGGSYNEQFF.